The clone carrying this T cell receptor beta chain was recorded many times. The sample is drawn from a study of identical twins. Germline V lookup: CDR1 SGHAT, CDR2 FQNNGV. Trimming cost V 5 bases and J 7 bases, with 12 bases left between them. The CDR3 contains 12 residues. TCRdb itself ran the 5' RACE reads through MiXCR, one entry per CDR3 protein. The table shows 400,000 to 500,000 distinct CDR3 sequences, with less than 20% occurring only once. Sequencing was carried out using naive T cells sorted from blood. The rearrangement joins TRBV11-2 to TRBJ2-7; a possible D gene is TRBD1 (6 bases). This clonotype was obtained from a man aged 50 to 60 in good health. The CDR3 DNA reads as TGTGCCAGCAGCCTGCAGGGGTGGGAGCAGTACTTC. It encodes CASSLQGWEQYF.